These T cell receptor beta chains were read from a single sample in a study of early T cells in non-severe SARS-CoV-2 infection. MiXCR was run by TCRdb on the 5' RACE reads, yielding one entry per CDR3 protein. This sample has around 99,000 distinct CDR3 sequences, with around 10% found just once. What was sequenced was whole blood. Receptors were obtained from an adult who was a healthcare worker with PCR-confirmed SARS-CoV-2 infection or an uninfected control (not recorded which). Both conserved end residues are part of each CDR3. The order of the fields is CDR3 protein, J gene, V gene.

CASSLGGGEQFF	TRBJ2-1	TRBV5-1
CASSFGGQKTQYF	TRBJ2-5	TRBV28
CSAPPSGTYSYNEQFF	TRBJ2-1	TRBV20-1
CASSLESPRSYNEQFF	TRBJ2-1	TRBV5-1
CASSLAGINKPQHF	TRBJ1-5	TRBV11-2
CASFSAGRGQGGYEQYF	TRBJ2-7	TRBV28
CASSLRGGADSPLHF	TRBJ1-6	TRBV7-9
CAISSLTSGYEQYF	TRBJ2-7	TRBV28
CASSKAVQHKVGEQYF	TRBJ2-7	TRBV4-1
CAIKAGSSYEQYF	TRBJ2-7	TRBV10-3
CSATHRGVETQYF	TRBJ2-5	TRBV20-1
CASSLGQGSSYNSPLHF	TRBJ1-6	TRBV5-4
CASSQGITDTQYF	TRBJ2-3	TRBV6-5
CASSSIAGGPYEQYF	TRBJ2-7	TRBV11-2
CANLKRVWYNEQFF	TRBJ2-1	TRBV28
CASSLTGDAYNEQFF	TRBJ2-1	TRBV5-8
CASSLVAGDGKQYF	TRBJ2-7	TRBV5-1
CSARDGAISTDTQYF	TRBJ2-3	TRBV20-1
CASSSYGQGGNYEQYF	TRBJ2-7	TRBV5-1
CSAIPLEIQYF	TRBJ2-4	TRBV20-1
CSVARLWRDNNEQFF	TRBJ2-1	TRBV29-1
CASSVQGSPETQYF	TRBJ2-5	TRBV5-6
CATTAESIGGLFEQYF	TRBJ2-7	TRBV28
CASSLRTSYGEQYF	TRBJ2-7	TRBV5-1
CSVEGQGYQETQYF	TRBJ2-5	TRBV20-1
CASSERIAAQGTF	TRBJ2-1	TRBV2
CASSSGTAESSYNSPLHF	TRBJ1-6	TRBV5-1
CASRPGTGYNEQFF	TRBJ2-1	TRBV25-1
CASSRRATNEQYF	TRBJ2-7	TRBV27
CASSDRSPYEQYF	TRBJ2-7	TRBV28
CASSQWGSVEAFF	TRBJ1-1	TRBV4-1
CASRLTGTTYEQYF	TRBJ2-7	TRBV12-3/TRBV12-4
CSARDRAGDPLEQYF	TRBJ2-7	TRBV20-1
CASSVGGHQETQYF	TRBJ2-5	TRBV9
CASSLPPQETQYF	TRBJ2-5	TRBV7-2
CSARTGSAFGEQYF	TRBJ2-7	TRBV20-1
CASSLSGSWYEQFF	TRBJ2-1	TRBV7-9
CASSEILDATDTQYF	TRBJ2-3	TRBV7-2
CASSRGGLPSGELFF	TRBJ2-2	TRBV11-2
CASSSRRGSPLHF	TRBJ1-6	TRBV11-2
CASSPASGRLGDEQFF	TRBJ2-1	TRBV28
CASSLESGSTDTQYF	TRBJ2-3	TRBV11-2
CSATNRVVEYF	TRBJ2-7	TRBV20-1
CASSLRRLAGYTDTQYF	TRBJ2-3	TRBV5-1
CASSGRTYTDTQYF	TRBJ2-3	TRBV3-1
CASSPQGTDTEAFF	TRBJ1-1	TRBV28
CASSGASGSDEQYF	TRBJ2-7	TRBV6-1
CASTPENTDTQYF	TRBJ2-3	TRBV9
CASSAEVDYGYTF	TRBJ1-2	TRBV6-1
CASSQAGSPTGELFF	TRBJ2-2	TRBV4-1
CASSLGQANTEAFF	TRBJ1-1	TRBV7-9
CASSPGGVNTGELFF	TRBJ2-2	TRBV12-3/TRBV12-4
CASSDPGLLETQYF	TRBJ2-5	TRBV7-2
CSVGRDRVTDTQYF	TRBJ2-3	TRBV29-1
CASSFSGQGESETQYF	TRBJ2-5	TRBV11-2
CASSSGWAETQYF	TRBJ2-5	TRBV5-1
CASTRPETLDTGELFF	TRBJ2-2	TRBV12-3/TRBV12-4
CASSFRGNGYTF	TRBJ1-2	TRBV28
CASSLFLGGGNTIYF	TRBJ1-3	TRBV27